Listed below are T cell receptor beta chains from one sample, sequenced in a study of blood T cell repertoires in COVID-19. Sequencing was performed with immunoSEQ multiplex PCR; in TCRdb, only in-frame clones are kept and a portion is missing. This table holds more than 300,000 clones, approximately 90% found once. Sequenced sample: PBMCs or T cells enriched from blood (not recorded which). The receptors were sampled from a woman between 18 and 29 years old who had recovered from COVID-19. CDR3s include the opening cysteine and the closing phenylalanine or tryptophan. Each record gives: D gene, J gene, clone size, V gene, CDR3 protein, CDR3 DNA. A D gene is named only where the DNA matches it firmly. The listing skips clone size in some rows; elsewhere it reads once, few, many or a size class.

>.|TRBJ1-1|.|TRBV28
CASNEAPNTEAFF
TGTGCCAGCAACGAGGCCCCGAACACTGAAGCTTTCTTT
>.|TRBJ1-2|.|TRBV5-1
CASSLARGAVDGYTF
TGCGCCAGCAGCTTGGCCCGGGGGGCCGTAGATGGCTACACCTTC
>.|TRBJ2-1|.|TRBV3-1/TRBV3-2
CASSQRLLDNEQFF
TGTGCCAGCAGCCAACGACTACTAGACAATGAGCAGTTCTTC
>.|TRBJ2-3|.|TRBV6-5
CASSPTGSRDTQYF
TGTGCCAGCAGCCCGACAGGTTCCAGAGATACGCAGTATTTT
>TRBD1|TRBJ1-2|once|TRBV27
CASRRGQGGYGYTF
TGTGCCAGCAGGCGAGGACAGGGTGGCTATGGCTACACCTTC
>.|TRBJ1-1|.|TRBV27
CASSFLDNGEAFF
TGTGCCAGCAGTTTCCTCGACAATGGGGAAGCTTTCTTT
>.|TRBJ1-4|.|TRBV28
CASRPGYSEKLFF
TGTGCCAGCAGACCGGGGTATTCTGAAAAACTGTTTTTT
>.|TRBJ1-1|.|TRBV4-1
CASSQGLTHMNTEAFF
TGCGCCAGCAGCCAAGGTCTGACACACATGAACACTGAAGCTTTCTTT
>.|TRBJ1-1|.|TRBV7-8
CASSFTVGTEAFF
TGTGCCAGCAGCTTCACTGTCGGCACTGAAGCTTTCTTT
>.|TRBJ2-2|.|TRBV24-1
CATSGAGSGELFF
TGTGCCACCAGTGGGGCGGGATCCGGGGAGCTGTTTTTT
>.|TRBJ2-7|once|TRBV7-5
CARSPGLGAEQYF
TGTGCCAGAAGCCCCGGACTAGGGGCCGAGCAGTACTTC
>.|TRBJ1-1|.|TRBV5-4
CASSPTGLGEAFF
TGTGCCAGCAGCCCCACAGGGCTGGGTGAAGCTTTCTTT
>TRBD2|TRBJ2-7|.|TRBV5-6
CASSLNGGWYEQYF
TGTGCCAGCAGCTTGAACGGGGGGTGGTACGAGCAGTACTTC
>TRBD1|TRBJ1-3|.|TRBV24-1
CATQAGGADGNTIYF
TGTGCCACCCAAGCAGGGGGCGCCGATGGAAACACCATATATTTT
>.|TRBJ1-2|.|TRBV29-1
CSVDQGRGYTF
TGCAGCGTTGATCAGGGTCGCGGCTACACCTTC
>.|TRBJ2-1|.|TRBV6-2/TRBV6-3
CASSRDSNEQFF
TGTGCCAGCAGCCGGGACTCTAATGAGCAGTTCTTC
>.|TRBJ1-5|once|TRBV5-5
CASSFSHSRQPQHF
TGTGCCAGCAGCTTTTCCCACAGCCGGCAGCCCCAGCATTTT
>TRBD1|TRBJ1-1|.|TRBV10-2
CAMRTGKGTEAFF
TGCGCCATGAGGACAGGGAAAGGCACTGAAGCTTTCTTT
>.|TRBJ2-7|.|TRBV7-2
CASSHRDWTQSSYEQYF
TGTGCCAGCAGCCATAGGGACTGGACCCAGAGCTCCTACGAGCAGTACTTC
>TRBD1|TRBJ1-6|once|TRBV18
CASSSFTRQGYSPLHF
TGTGCCAGCTCATCCTTTACCCGACAGGGTTATTCACCCCTCCACTTT
>TRBD2|TRBJ2-1|.|TRBV10-3
CAISASSGGPDNEQFF
TGTGCCATCAGTGCGTCTAGCGGGGGACCAGACAATGAGCAGTTCTTC
>.|TRBJ1-1|.|TRBV5-1
CASSLAQGKTEAFF
TGCGCCAGCAGCTTGGCCCAGGGAAAGACTGAAGCTTTCTTT
>TRBD1|TRBJ1-4|.|TRBV7-8
CASSMQGAPNEKLFF
TGTGCCAGCAGCATGCAGGGGGCGCCTAATGAAAAACTGTTTTTT
>.|TRBJ1-2|.|TRBV2
CASSEPARGVYGYTF
TGTGCCAGCAGTGAACCTGCCAGGGGAGTCTATGGCTACACCTTC
>.|TRBJ2-7|.|TRBV11-2
CASSSRGREQYF
TGTGCCAGCAGTTCACGGGGTCGCGAGCAGTACTTC
>.|TRBJ1-1|.|TRBV5-4
CASSLGRGGTEAFF
TGTGCCAGCAGCTTAGGGAGGGGCGGCACTGAAGCTTTCTTT
>.|TRBJ1-1|.|TRBV2
CASSLPNTEAFF
TGTGCCAGCAGTCTTCCGAACACTGAAGCTTTCTTT
>TRBD2|TRBJ2-3|.|TRBV29-1
CSVDGTSGGTDTQYF
TGCAGCGTTGACGGGACTAGCGGGGGCACAGATACGCAGTATTTT
>TRBD2|TRBJ2-7|.|TRBV19
CASSIVAGTREPYEQYF
TGTGCCAGTAGTATAGTGGCCGGGACTAGAGAACCCTACGAGCAGTACTTC
>.|TRBJ1-2|.|TRBV7-9
CASSPLVSHYGYTF
TGTGCCAGCAGCCCCCTAGTGAGCCACTATGGCTACACCTTC
>TRBD1|TRBJ1-2|.|TRBV6-5
CASSTGTDYGYTF
TGTGCCAGCTCTACTGGGACAGACTATGGCTACACCTTC
>TRBD2|TRBJ2-3|.|TRBV11-1
CASSYRLAGVKDTQYF
TGTGCCAGCAGCTACCGACTAGCGGGGGTGAAAGATACGCAGTATTTT
>.|TRBJ1-2|once|TRBV3-1/TRBV3-2
CASSQGSNYGYTF
TGTGCCAGCAGCCAAGGTAGTAACTATGGCTACACCTTC
>.|TRBJ1-1|.|TRBV11-2
CASSLDRGVPLTNTEAFF
TGTGCCAGCAGCTTAGATCGGGGGGTACCTTTGACGAACACTGAAGCTTTCTTT
>TRBD2|TRBJ2-7|.|TRBV15
CATSRDPRRTSAYEQYF
TGTGCCACCAGCAGAGATCCTAGGCGGACTAGCGCCTACGAGCAGTACTTC
>.|TRBJ1-3|.|TRBV21-1
CASKAAEGSGNTIYF
TGTGCCAGCAAGGCGGCGGAGGGGTCTGGAAACACCATATATTTT
>.|TRBJ1-4|.|TRBV7-8
CASSSRTGSLQQGNEKLFF
TGTGCCAGCAGCTCCAGGACGGGCTCCCTACAACAGGGTAATGAAAAACTGTTTTTT
>.|TRBJ2-3|.|TRBV7-3
CASSLIGSRRGDTQYF
TGTGCCAGCAGCTTAATTGGCAGCCGACGGGGAGATACGCAGTATTTT
>.|TRBJ1-5|once|TRBV30
CAWRGGTLEHSNQPQHF
TGTGCCTGGAGGGGGGGGACACTGGAACATAGCAATCAGCCCCAGCATTTT
>.|TRBJ2-5|.|TRBV30
CAWSPKQETQYF
TGTGCCTGGAGCCCAAAACAAGAGACCCAGTACTTC
>TRBD1|TRBJ2-7|once|TRBV27
CASSQGIQRPIPPYEQYF
TGTGCCAGCTCACAGGGGATTCAAAGACCCATCCCCCCCTACGAGCAGTACTTC
>.|TRBJ2-4|.|TRBV5-8
CASSLGAVTLAKNIQYF
TGTGCCAGCAGCTTGGGAGCGGTGACCCTAGCCAAAAACATTCAGTACTTC
>.|TRBJ1-2|.|TRBV24-1
CATSLTPSGGYTF
TGTGCCACCAGTTTAACACCCTCGGGTGGCTACACCTTC
>TRBD1|TRBJ1-2|.|TRBV9
CASSVGDRGEVSYGYTF
TGTGCCAGCAGCGTAGGGGACAGGGGAGAGGTTAGCTATGGCTACACCTTC
>.|TRBJ2-7|once|TRBV5-1
CASSLERWVPGEQYF
TGCGCCAGCAGCTTGGAGCGATGGGTGCCTGGGGAGCAGTACTTC
>TRBD1|TRBJ2-7|.|TRBV3-1/TRBV3-2
CASSQPGQGIHEQYF
TGTGCCAGCAGCCAGCCGGGACAGGGGATCCACGAGCAGTACTTC
>.|TRBJ1-2|.|TRBV4-2
CASSQGEVNYGYTF
TGTGCCAGCAGCCAAGGGGAGGTTAACTATGGCTACACCTTC
>.|TRBJ2-1|.|TRBV5-1
CASSSNPRGSYNEQFF
TGCGCCAGCAGCTCTAACCCTAGGGGCTCCTACAATGAGCAGTTCTTC
>TRBD1|TRBJ1-5|.|TRBV28
CASSSQGGPHGSNQPQHF
TGTGCCAGCAGTTCTCAGGGGGGCCCTCACGGTAGCAATCAGCCCCAGCATTTT
>TRBD1|TRBJ2-3|.|TRBV12-5
CASGPRQGSTSTDTQYF
TGTGCTAGTGGTCCTAGACAGGGTTCTACTAGCACAGATACGCAGTATTTT
>TRBD1|TRBJ1-4|.|TRBV9
CASSVAWDSGEKLFF
TGTGCCAGCAGCGTAGCGTGGGACAGTGGTGAAAAACTGTTTTTT
>.|TRBJ2-7|once|TRBV3-1/TRBV3-2
CASSQGQGHEQYF
TGTGCCAGCAGCCAAGGACAAGGCCACGAGCAGTACTTC
>.|TRBJ2-3|.|TRBV13
CASSPGGRLDTQYF
TGTGCCAGCAGCCCCGGGGGGCGCCTAGATACGCAGTATTTT
>.|TRBJ2-7|.|TRBV18
CASSPTIYEQYF
TGTGCCAGCTCACCCACTATTTACGAGCAGTACTTC
>.|TRBJ1-4|.|TRBV6-1
CASSERRNEKLFF
TGTGCCAGCAGTGAAAGGAGGAATGAAAAACTGTTTTTT
>.|TRBJ1-1|.|TRBV5-1
CASSLGTEAFF
TGCGCCAGCAGCCTAGGTACTGAAGCTTTCTTT
>TRBD1|TRBJ2-1|.|TRBV30
CASQTGKARSEQFF
TGTGCCTCTCAGACAGGGAAGGCTAGGAGTGAGCAGTTCTTC
>.|TRBJ1-5|.|TRBV7-9
CASSLEEGNNQPQHF
TGTGCCAGCAGCTTAGAGGAGGGGAACAATCAGCCCCAGCATTTT